The entry below gives a single T cell receptor (beta chain) sequence along with its context. This clone showed up just a few times. Its specific antigen is unknown. One base away there is no much larger clone; base qualities are not given. The entire amount of isolated RNA was reverse transcribed using the High Capacity cDNA Reverse Transcription Kit, so the sequenced TCRB transcripts were expressed ones. Deep immunoSEQ sequencing was performed on naive, central memory and regulatory T cell samples, with an average of around 3.5 million total reads per sample. Sorted cells were lysed in RLT buffer and RNA was extracted with DNase-treated RNeasy Micro or Mini kits, depending on cell number. Each cell subset was processed on its own to prevent cross-contamination, while patient and healthy donor samples were processed together. The immunoSEQ multiplex PCR was used to amplify TCRB sequences from cDNA, yielding 87-bp fragments that span the CDR3 region. Sequencing of the amplicons was done on the Illumina HiSeq platform. Under the source paper's analysis protocol: Synthetic template baselines were used to correct PCR bias computationally, reads within Hamming distance 2 were collapsed, and singletons that could not be merged were discarded. Reads were aligned to IMGT to assign V, D and J genes, CDR3 length, and insertions or deletions at six rearrangement sites. Within each subset, clonotype counts were normalized to sorted cell number, and only after that were true diversity and Gini coefficients computed with the tcR R package. The overlap coefficient, calculated on TCRB nucleotide sequences, was used to measure repertoire sharing. TCRdb retrieved this table from immuneACCESS and kept in-frame rearrangements only. Not all clones are present; in checked studies, unresolved V genes account for under half, and no reason is known for the remainder. V and J calls and clone size are given by that table; D and trimming were obtained from the DNA. This sample has about 150,000 clones in its table, and roughly 8% of those were observed once. 0.65% of the sample belongs to the ten largest clones.

The data are from a study of beta chain features in type 1 diabetes (dated by TCRdb to the late 2010s). Regarding the study in general: Mean age, gender distribution, total cell number and subset yield did not differ between patients and healthy donors. Whereas all 28 donors provided naive and central memory subsets, regulatory and stem cell-like memory subsets were isolated from just 8 patients and about 8 healthy donors. A total of 90 million to 130 million sorted cells were examined across all samples, and a strong correlation was observed between cell number per subset and RNA yield. The study compared TCRB repertoires of sorted circulating CD4+ T cell subsets between recently diagnosed type 1 diabetes patients and matched healthy donors.

Taken from cysteine to phenylalanine, the CDR3 has 14 residues. The kept DNA is CDR3 alone, 42 bases in frame from the first base. V loses 0 bases, J loses 3 bases, and the germline ends lie 8 bases apart. The germline V gene yields SGHRS for CDR1 and YFSETQ for CDR2. Study-wide findings and limitations: Naive, central memory and regulatory TCRB repertoires appeared to be more alike among patients than among healthy donors. PCR may preferentially amplify shorter templates, but because patient and control samples were amplified and corrected together, any resulting skew would affect both groups equally. Because cDNA rather than genomic DNA was sequenced, highly expressing activated cells could have been over-represented, although no difference in activation and CD3 levels was found between groups. In all four CD4+ subsets, TCRB CDR3 length was moderately but significantly shorter in type 1 diabetes patients. At VDJ recombination sites, patients with type 1 diabetes made fewer insertions and deleted more nucleotides, a pattern implying thymic rearrangement abnormalities. Because small numbers of individuals were included in the HLA sub-analyses, any influence of HLA type on TCRB rearrangement was left unresolved.

Each donor gave one peripheral blood draw, about 100 mL on average, collected into heparinised tubes. A BD FACSAria II and a panel including CD45RO, CCR7, CD25, CD127, CD95 and CD27 were used to sort naive, central memory, regulatory and stem cell-like memory CD4+ T cells. Purity was above 95% for every sorted population. PBMCs were separated immediately by Lymphoprep density gradient centrifugation and were stained directly, without being cultured. So that batch effects would be minimized, each experiment stained and sorted samples in pairs, pairing one healthy donor with one patient. The clonotype comes from a man younger than 35 in good health. The rearranged segments are TRBV5-1 and TRBJ2-3; no D gene can be assigned with confidence. Source material: central memory CD4+ T cells from blood. The CDR3 corresponds to CASSLGERTDTQYF. The sequenced DNA: TGCGCCAGCAGCTTGGGAGAACGGACAGATACGCAGTATTTT. Extended through the reference TRBV5-1 and TRBJ2-3 proteins, this CDR3 yields the full variable domain: KAGVTQTPRYLIKTRGQQVTLSCSPISGHRSVSWYQQTPGQGLQFLFEYFSETQRNKGNFPGRFSGRQFSNSRSEMNVSTLELGDSALYLCASSLGERTDTQYFGPGTRLTVL.